This TCR beta chain originates from a study of cytotoxic CD8 clonotypes in ibrutinib-treated CLL. Study-wide background: Per sample, productive templates averaged around 230,000 and productive rearrangements averaged about 92,000.

On this clone: Its specificity is unknown.

The CDR3 sequence is 12 residues long. The ends were cut back, 3 bases at V and 1 base at J, with 1 base in the middle. Germline V gives CDR1 SGHAT, CDR2 FQNNGV. Study-level findings and limits: Baseline levels were approached again at progression, after clonality had risen at ibrutinib response.

Sequencing was designed to attain a depth spanning 1 in 200,000 to 1 in 1 million T cells. Data came from immunoSEQ multiplex PCR; TCRdb stores just in-frame clones and leaves some out. The top ten hold less than 9% of the sample, which has over 140,000 clones, over 75% seen once. Sequenced here: PBMCs, sampled after 36 months of ibrutinib treatment. This sequence joins TRBV11-2 and TRBJ1-3, with no clear D. The sequence was obtained from a human donor with chronic lymphocytic leukemia. CDR3 sequence: CASSFSGNTIYF. The CDR3 bases are TGTGCCAGCAGCTTTTCTGGAAACACCATATATTTT.